This T cell receptor (beta chain) was sequenced in a study of PD-1 blockade in mismatch repair-deficient tumors. About this clone: Its antigen remains unidentified.

Clones were read by immunoSEQ multiplex PCR, and TCRdb kept only the in-frame ones, dropping some. This table has 15,000 to 25,000 clones, roughly 87% appearing once. All patients were mismatch repair deficient, assessed by either PCR or immunohistochemistry. General observations from the study: Rapid post-treatment expansion, then contraction, generally preceding radiologic response, marked tumor-resident clones.

Germline V lookup: CDR1 MNHEY, CDR2 SMNVEV (reference sequence). The CDR3 is made up of 15 amino acids. The ends were cut back, 5 bases at V and 6 bases at J, with 19 bases in the middle. The sequence came from an adult with mismatch repair-deficient cancer. Sequences were derived from PBMCs, sampled 52 weeks after starting pembrolizumab. The rearrangement links TRBV27 to TRBJ1-2; perhaps TRBD1 as D (5 bases). The CDR3 DNA follows: TGTGCCAGCAGTCCGCGCTTAGCGGGGCAGGATGGCTACACCTTC. Translated, it gives CASSPRLAGQDGYTF.